The 24 T cell receptor beta chains below were found in one sample sequenced in a study of T cell clonality in common variable immunodeficiency. Study-wide points: Common variable immunodeficiency TCR beta sequences reportedly had fewer deletions and N-nucleotide insertions.

No antigen has been identified for these receptors. TCRdb's table, derived via immunoSEQ multiplex PCR, lists solely in-frame clones and lacks some. The table lists about 20,000 clones, with no singletons. Sequencing was performed on peripheral blood mononuclear cells. The origin of the receptors is a human donor with common variable immunodeficiency.

Notes on this clone: The CDR3 extends 3 residues past the end of the read, so its final part is completed from the germline J gene. The chain couples TRBV6-1 to TRBJ1-1; 7 positions agree with TRBD1. The V and J ends lost 4 bases and 3 bases, in that order; junction bases with no gene match: 5. The CDR3 length is 14 residues. Looked up from germline, CDR1 is MNHNS and CDR2 is SASEGT. The covered CDR3 bases are TGTGCCAGCAGTGTCCAGGGGGAATACACTGAA. It yields the protein CASSVQGEYTE. The CDR3 as a whole reads CASSVQGEYTEAFF.

Only a few counts were recorded for this clone. The read terminates 3 residues ahead of where the CDR3 ends, so the germline J gene completes it. The gene calls are TRBV5-1 and TRBJ1-2, with a possible D match to TRBD1 (5 bases). The CDR3 extends over 14 amino acids. Trimming removed 4 bases from V and 6 bases from J, with 16 bases in between. From germline, CDR1 is SGHRS and CDR2 YFSETQ. CDR3 bases read: TGCGCCAGCAGCCCCGGTGTAGGGGCTCATGGC. Translating gives CASSPGVGAHG. The complete CDR3 reads CASSPGVGAHGYTF.

This clone turned up a few times. The read ends 3 residues before the CDR3 terminus; that terminus is restored from the germline J gene. The V call is TRBV7-9, the J call TRBJ2-7; D not resolved. CDR3 length: 12 amino acids. Deletions cut 2 bases from V and 5 bases from J, with 7 bases between. Germline CDR1 SEHNR, CDR2 FQNEAQ (reference sequence). CDR3 DNA, as far as it was read: TGTGCCAGCAGCTTACGGAGCGACGAG. Translating it yields CASSLRSDE. The CDR3 in full is CASSLRSDEQYF.

This clone was picked up a small number of times. CDR3 DNA, as far as it was read: TGTGCCAGCTCACCTCAGAAAAGCTCCTATAATTCACCC. Translation gives CASSPQKSSYNSP. The entire CDR3 sequence reads CASSPQKSSYNSPLHF. V gene TRBV18 combines with J gene TRBJ1-6, with D uncertain. The read stops 3 residues short of the end of the CDR3; the missing end is completed from the germline J gene. CDR3 length: 16 amino acids. The V gene lost 3 bases and the J gene lost 0 bases, with 9 bases spanning the gap. The germline V gene encodes CDR1 KGHSH and CDR2 LQKENI.

This clone was seen a handful of times. The read terminates 3 residues ahead of where the CDR3 ends, so the germline J gene completes it. This chain links TRBV7-3 with TRBJ2-1, with 9 bases aligning to TRBD2. This CDR3 has 14 amino acids. CDR1 and CDR2 (germline): SGHTA, FQGTGA. The V and J ends lost 6 bases and 4 bases, in that order; junction bases with no gene match: 4. The covered CDR3 bases are TGTGCCAGCAGGTTAGCGGGAGTGTACAATGAG. It codes for CASRLAGVYNE. The whole CDR3 reads CASRLAGVYNEQFF.

In its sample, this clone ranks as medium-sized. The read terminates 3 residues before the CDR3 end, so the remaining end is supplied by the germline J gene. The chain links TRBV29-1 to TRBJ2-7; 12 nucleotides align to TRBD2. The CDR3 runs to 13 residues. CDR1 is SQVTM and CDR2 is ANQGSEA in the germline V gene. Losses at the gene ends were 4 bases for V and 5 bases for J; bases not matched to a gene: 3. The CDR3 DNA, read in part, is TGCAGCGTTGTTCGACTAGCGGGAGACGAG. This codes for CSVVRLAGDE. The full CDR3 is CSVVRLAGDEQYF.

A few counts support this clone. Read coverage stops 3 residues before the CDR3 terminus; the germline J gene supplies the remainder. The chain uses TRBV19 and TRBJ2-1, with D maybe TRBD2 (6 bases). CDR1 LNHDA and CDR2 SQIVND come from the germline V gene (reference sequence). Trimming cost V 7 bases and J 6 bases, with 10 bases left between them. The CDR3 has 12 amino acids. CDR3: CASTGTFNEQFF. CDR3 DNA, as far as it was read: TGTGCCAGTACTGGGACTTTCAATGAG.

A few counts support this clone. The CDR3 end is not reached by the read, which stops 3 residues before it; the germline J gene fills it in. The chain combines TRBV19 with TRBJ1-5, with 8 bases identical to TRBD1. Germline lookup yields CDR1 LNHDA and CDR2 SQIVND (reference sequence). This CDR3 is 14 amino acids long. The V segment lost 8 bases and the J segment 7 bases; nucleotides outside the gene matches: 10. The CDR3 sequence is CASGDRGAAQPQHF. The DNA read from the CDR3 is TGTGCCAGTGGTGACAGGGGCGCCGCGCAGCCC. Filled out from reference TRBV19 and TRBJ1-5, the complete variable domain reads DGGITQSPKYLFRKEGQNVTLSCEQNLNHDAMYWYRQDPGQGLRLIYYSQIVNDFQKGDIAEGYSVSREKKESFPLTVTSAQKNPTAFYLCASGDRGAAQPQHFGDGTRLSIL.

This clone turned up a few times. Coverage ceases 3 residues before the CDR3 finishes, and the germline J gene fills in the end. V usage is TRBV18 and J usage is TRBJ1-1, with 7 bases lining up with TRBD1. Trimming at V came to 6 bases and at J to 5 bases, leaving 12 bases not matched to a gene. CDR1 and CDR2 (germline): KGHSH, LQKENI. This CDR3 is built from 15 residues. The CDR3 reads CASSPFEGAGTEAFF. The part of the CDR3 DNA that was read is TGTGCCAGCTCGCCCTTCGAGGGGGCCGGTACTGAA.

This clone was found many times. The CDR3 extends 3 residues past the end of the read, so its final part is completed from the germline J gene. The chain combines TRBV20-1 with TRBJ2-2; D remains unclear. V lost 1 base and J lost 2, with 8 bases in between. CDR1 is DFQATT, CDR2 SNEGSKA, per germline (reference sequence). The CDR3 spans 14 residues. CDR3 DNA (partial): TGCAGTGCTAGAGCCCCTATTAACACCGGGGAG. The encoded protein is CSARAPINTGE. The full CDR3 protein is CSARAPINTGELFF.

For this clone: Read data end 3 residues before the CDR3 end; the end is taken from the germline J gene. The chain is built from TRBV19 and TRBJ2-1, with D perhaps TRBD1 (5 bases). V lost 6 bases and J lost 8, with 17 bases in between. The CDR3 totals 14 residues. The germline gives CDR1 LNHDA, CDR2 SQIVND (reference sequence). The CDR3 region is CASSPRGGAHEQFF. The sequenced part of the CDR3 DNA is TGTGCCAGTAGCCCCCGAGGTGGGGCCCATGAG.

This clone is classed as medium-sized. The read ends 3 residues early relative to the CDR3; the germline J gene fills the gap. The chain couples TRBV6-2 or TRBV6-3 to TRBJ2-7, with 7 bases lining up with TRBD1. The CDR3 runs 15 residues. Germline lookup yields CDR1 MNHEY and CDR2 SVGEGT. The V and J ends lost 6 bases and 1 base, in that order; junction bases with no gene match: 9. The CDR3 bases that were read are TGTGCCAGCAGCCATGGACAGGATGGATCCTACGAG. Protein sequence: CASSHGQDGSYE. The entire CDR3 protein reads CASSHGQDGSYEQYF.

This clone was counted a few times. Read coverage stops 3 residues before the CDR3 terminus; the germline J gene supplies the remainder. This chain uses TRBV7-2 with TRBJ2-5; TRBD1 aligns across 8 bases. The germline gives CDR1 SGHTA, CDR2 FQGNSA. There are 13 residues in the CDR3. V gave up 5 bases and J gave up 5 bases; unmatched junction bases: 4. The CDR3 reads CASSQGARETQYF. The CDR3 DNA, read in part, is TGTGCCAGCAGCCAGGGGGCGCGGGAGACC.

In its sample, this clone was seen a few times. The read falls 3 residues short of the CDR3 end, and the missing part is taken from the germline J gene. The rearrangement links TRBV19 to TRBJ1-1, with a possible D match to TRBD1 (6 bases). Trimming removed 5 bases from V and 1 base from J, with 11 bases in between. CDR1 and CDR2 (germline): LNHDA, SQIVND (reference sequence). This CDR3 has 14 residues. CDR3 residues: CASSFRGGNTEAFF. Incomplete CDR3 DNA: TGTGCCAGTAGTTTCAGGGGCGGGAACACTGAA.

Comment on this clone: The read falls 3 residues short of the CDR3 end, and the missing part is taken from the germline J gene. The chain joins TRBV30 to TRBJ2-1; 7 bases are shared with TRBD2. Germline V gene lookup returns CDR1 GTSNPN and CDR2 SVGIG (reference sequence). CDR3 length: 16 residues. The V and J ends lost 1 base and 0 bases, in that order; junction bases with no gene match: 6. Incomplete CDR3 DNA: TGTGCCTGGAGTGCATGGCGGGGGAGCTCCTACAATGAG. Its translation: CAWSAWRGSSYNE. The entire CDR3 reads CAWSAWRGSSYNEQFF.

As for this clone: The CDR3 is cut off 3 residues early in the read; its end comes from the germline J gene. The V call is TRBV18, the J call TRBJ2-7; D is unclear. The CDR3 runs 12 residues. V lost 6 bases, J lost 3 bases, and 9 bases lay in between. Germline CDR1 KGHSH, CDR2 LQKENI. The CDR3: CASSTLDYEQYF. CDR3 DNA (partial): TGTGCCAGCTCCACTCTAGACTACGAG.

This clone was found a few times. The read ends 3 residues shy of where the CDR3 ends; the end is completed using the germline J gene. The rearrangement links TRBV19 to TRBJ2-3; TRBD2 is a possible D gene (6 bases). Germline V gene sequence: CDR1 LNHDA, CDR2 SQIVND (reference sequence). Between the trimmed V and J ends, which lost 6 bases and 3 bases, there was a span of 16 bases. The CDR3 loop spans 15 amino acids. The CDR3 loop is CASSRLVAFTDTQYF. The CDR3 bases that were read are TGTGCCAGTAGCCGACTAGTAGCGTTTACAGATACG. Complete variable domain (other parts from reference TRBV19 and TRBJ2-3): DGGITQSPKYLFRKEGQNVTLSCEQNLNHDAMYWYRQDPGQGLRLIYYSQIVNDFQKGDIAEGYSVSREKKESFPLTVTSAQKNPTAFYLCASSRLVAFTDTQYFGPGTRLTVL.

Remarks on this clone: With the read ending 3 residues before the CDR3 end, the germline J gene is used to fill in that end. The V call is TRBV19, the J call TRBJ2-7, with a possible D match to TRBD1 (6 bases). Trimming took 0 bases from V and 1 from J, leaving 13 bases between them. The CDR3 loop spans 16 amino acids. Germline CDR1 reads LNHDA; CDR2 reads SQIVND (reference sequence). Here the CDR3 reads CASSIDPGVQSYEQYF. The sequenced part of the CDR3 DNA is TGTGCCAGTAGTATAGATCCAGGGGTTCAATCCTACGAG.

A few counts support this clone. The read terminates 3 residues before the CDR3 end, so the remaining end is supplied by the germline J gene. This chain connects TRBV7-9 to TRBJ2-5; D unclear. This CDR3 contains 14 residues. Germline CDR1 is SEHNR and CDR2 is FQNEAQ (reference sequence). V gave up 3 bases and J gave up 0 bases, with 8 bases separating them. CDR3 bases read: TGTGCCAGCAGCTTTTGGCAGAACCAAGAGACC. The encoded protein is CASSFWQNQET. The full CDR3 protein is CASSFWQNQETQYF.

A word on this clone: The DNA ends 3 residues before the CDR3 does, and the rest of the CDR3 is filled in from the germline J gene. The chain carries TRBV2 and TRBJ2-2, with D tentatively TRBD1 (6 bases). Looked up from germline, CDR1 is SNHLY and CDR2 is FYNNEI. There are 13 residues in the CDR3. Trimming took 5 bases from V and 5 from J, leaving 9 bases between them. The CDR3 is CASSPQGTGELFF. CDR3 bases read: TGTGCCAGCAGTCCACAGGGAACCGGGGAG.

This clone was observed a handful of times. The CDR3 end falls 3 residues outside the read, so it is completed with the germline J gene. The chain uses TRBV18 and TRBJ2-1; 7 bases agree with TRBD1. Germline CDR1 reads KGHSH; CDR2 reads LQKENI. CDR3 length equals 14 residues. V shed 5 bases, J shed 6 bases, and the junction held 7 bases outside the gene matches. This CDR3 is CASSKRGQTNEQFF. The sequenced part of the CDR3 DNA is TGTGCCAGCTCAAAAAGGGGACAGACCAATGAG.

This clone has only a few counts. Coverage ceases 3 residues before the CDR3 finishes, and the germline J gene fills in the end. This sequence joins TRBV19 and TRBJ2-1; no reliable D call. There are 13 residues in the CDR3. Trimming removed 2 bases at V and 6 bases at J, with 8 bases between. Germline values: CDR1 LNHDA, CDR2 SQIVND (reference sequence). The CDR3 protein is CASSIRQANEQFF. Partial CDR3 DNA: TGTGCCAGTAGTATACGTCAGGCCAATGAG.

This clone came up a few times. The CDR3 end is not reached by the read, which stops 3 residues before it; the germline J gene fills it in. This sequence joins TRBV7-2 and TRBJ2-5, with 10 bases that match TRBD2. The ends lost 3 bases at V and 7 bases at J; junction bases unmatched: 2. The CDR3 runs 13 residues. Per germline, CDR1 SGHTA and CDR2 FQGNSA. CDR3 sequence: CASSFERGGTQYF. The sequenced part of the CDR3 DNA is TGTGCCAGCAGCTTTGAGCGGGGGGGGACC.

Points on this clone: Sequencing ends 3 residues short of the CDR3 end; the germline J gene provides the rest. V gene TRBV18 combines with J gene TRBJ1-5; 10 bases map to TRBD1. Germline assignment: CDR1 KGHSH and CDR2 LQKENI. The ends lost 6 bases at V and 7 bases at J; junction bases unmatched: 12. The CDR3 runs 16 residues. The CDR3 bases that were read are TGTGCCAGCTCCCAAGGACAGGGGGGAATATTGCAGCCC. Encoded protein: CASSQGQGGILQP. The CDR3, in full, reads CASSQGQGGILQPQHF. Using reference TRBV18 and TRBJ1-5 for the parts outside the CDR3, the full variable domain is NAGVMQNPRHLVRRRGQEARLRCSPMKGHSHVYWYRQLPEEGLKFMVYLQKENIIDESGMPKERFSAEFPKEGPSILRIQQVVRGDSAAYFCASSQGQGGILQPQHFGDGTRLSIL.